This T cell receptor beta chain is drawn from a study of shared clonotypes between healthy human individuals. CDR1 and CDR2 from the germline V gene are MDHEN and SYDVKM. This CDR3 region has 15 residues. The V and J ends lost 5 bases and 4 bases, in that order; junction bases with no gene match: 8. As for this clone: Its antigen is undetermined.

General observations from the study: Estimated richness values were generally larger in naive subsets than in memory subsets. Naive CD4 clonotypes overlapped across several donors at approximately 4.5%. Lower generation probabilities were found for non-shared clonotypes than for those shared by all four donors.

Investigators divided CD4+ cells into CD45RA+ naive and CD45RA-negative memory subsets. Profiling relied on immunoSEQ multiplex PCR, and the TCRdb table lists in-frame clones only, not all of them. The repertoire holds 600,000 to 700,000 clones, with about 80% as singletons. This clonotype was obtained from a woman aged 25-40 years in good health. Input material: memory CD4+ T cells sorted from blood. Subset of the sample: CD45RA-negative fraction. The rearrangement joins TRBV28 to TRBJ1-2; 9 bases are shared with TRBD1. CDR3 bases: TGTGCCAGCAGTACGGGACAGGGTCCCTTCTATGGCTACACCTTC. Its translation is CASSTGQGPFYGYTF.